The 28 T cell receptor beta chains presented below share a single source sample, sequenced in a study of T cell repertoires in cytomegalovirus infection. These receptors lack a known antigen. MiXCR, applied by TCRdb to the reads, yields one record per CDR3 protein. The profile covers around 800,000 distinct CDR3 sequences, with less than 35% appearing a single time and 9.5% to 15% taken by the ten largest. Sequences were derived from cultured CD8+ T cells from PBMCs, sampled from culture after CMV antigen stimulation. Receptor source: a human donor in good health (CMV status not recorded). Some clones in this sample may be carry-over from other donors' samples.

This clonotype has at least ten counts. The chain joins TRBV7-2 to TRBJ1-2; D is uncertain. The CDR3 extends over 12 amino acids. With 10 bases removed from V and 5 bases from J, the gap between germline ends came to 14 bases. CDR1 is SGHTA and CDR2 is FQGNSA in the germline V gene. CDR3 in amino acids: CATDGRTYGYTF. The CDR3 coding sequence is TGTGCCACCGACGGAAGAACGTATGGCTACACCTTC. The full variable domain, its missing parts supplied by reference TRBV7-2 and TRBJ1-2, is GAGVSQSPSNKVTEKGKDVELRCDPISGHTALYWYRQSLGQGLEFLIYFQGNSAPDKSGLPSDRFSAERTGGSVSTLTIQRTQQEDSAVYLCATDGRTYGYTFGSGTRLTVV.

This clonotype was observed a few times. The J gene is TRBJ2-5, the V gene TRBV6-2 or TRBV6-3, with a weak D call TRBD2 (6 bases). The V and J ends lost 5 bases and 2 bases respectively, with 12 bases between them. This CDR3 is built from 14 residues. Germline CDR1 is MNHEY and CDR2 is SVGEGT. CDR3: CASSPIADQETQYF. As DNA, the CDR3 is TGTGCCAGCAGTCCGATAGCGGATCAAGAGACCCAGTACTTC.

This clonotype was observed at least ten times. V is TRBV4-3 and J is TRBJ1-6; 9 bases are shared with TRBD1. This CDR3 region has 18 residues. CDR1 is LGHNA, CDR2 YSLEER, per germline. V lost 1 base and J lost 6; bases outside the gene matches: 10. The CDR3 sequence is CASSQAESGTGSNSPLHF. The CDR3 DNA follows: TGCGCCAGCAGCCAAGCGGAGTCCGGGACAGGGAGTAATTCACCCCTCCACTTT.

The J gene is TRBJ1-3, the V gene TRBV29-1; D not certain. The germline V gene has CDR1 SQVTM and CDR2 ANQGSEA. This CDR3 is 12 amino acids long. V lost 6 bases and J lost 3, with 9 bases in between. CDR3 residues: CSVPGRGNTIYF. The CDR3 DNA is TGCAGCGTCCCCGGACGTGGAAACACCATATATTTT.

The J gene is TRBJ1-2, the V gene TRBV5-5; D gene uncertain. V lost 4 bases, J lost 0 bases, and 7 bases lay in between. The CDR3 length is 13 residues. Germline V gives CDR1 SGHKS, CDR2 YYEKEE (reference sequence). This CDR3 reads CASSVKANYGYTF. The CDR3 bases are TGTGCCAGCAGCGTGAAAGCTAACTATGGCTACACCTTC.

As to this clonotype: A much larger clonotype is one base distant, so this may be a read error. This chain connects TRBV7-8 to TRBJ1-2; D might be TRBD1 (5 bases). The CDR3 has 14 residues. From germline, CDR1 is SGHVS and CDR2 FQNEAQ. V lost 4 bases, J lost 8 bases, and 17 bases lay in between. The DNA for the CDR3 is TGTGCCAGCAGCTCTCCATGGGGCCAAGGCGGCTACACCTTC. Its protein product is CASSSPWGQGGYTF.

A few counts support this clonotype. CDR3 sequence (DNA): TGCGCCAGCAGCCAAGAGCGCGGGGGAGTGGCCGGGGAGCTGTTTTTT. Its translation is CASSQERGGVAGELFF. This sequence joins TRBV4-1 and TRBJ2-2, with TRBD2 matching over 7 bases. The CDR3 covers 16 residues. Germline trimming cut 0 bases from V and 6 bases from J; bases unmatched to any gene: 7. Germline V gene sequence: CDR1 MGHRA, CDR2 YSYEKL.

The rearrangement uses TRBV7-3 and TRBJ2-1; 14 bases are shared with TRBD2. CDR3 size: 17 residues. In germline, CDR1 is SGHTA, CDR2 FQGTGA. V was clipped by 5 bases and J by 6 bases; unmatched bases: 9. The CDR3 bases are TGTGCCAGCAGCCCCGGGACTAGCGGGGGCCTATCCAATGAGCAGTTCTTC. It specifies CASSPGTSGGLSNEQFF.

J is TRBJ2-1 and V is TRBV7-6; the match to TRBD1 covers 12 bases. The CDR3 loop spans 20 amino acids. With 6 bases clipped from V and 4 bases from J, the junction kept 19 bases outside the gene matches. Germline lookup yields CDR1 SGHVS and CDR2 FNYEAQ. The CDR3, as DNA: TGTGCCAGCAGTTCACCGGGACAGGGGGCGCGTCTCCACCCTTACAATGAGCAGTTCTTC. This translates into CASSSPGQGARLHPYNEQFF.

This clonotype was detected many times. The rearrangement uses TRBV5-6 and TRBJ2-3, with 14 bases that match TRBD2. Germline V gene data show CDR1 as SGHDT and CDR2 as YYEEEE. The CDR3 is 16 residues long. J gave up 4 bases and V 3 bases, and 4 bases lay outside the gene matches. CDR3 loop: CASSSGTSGSADTQYF. Written as DNA, the CDR3 is TGTGCCAGCAGCTCGGGGACTAGCGGGAGCGCAGATACGCAGTATTTT.

J is TRBJ1-1 and V is TRBV7-9; no firm D call. CDR3 length: 15 residues. CDR1 is SEHNR and CDR2 is FQNEAQ in the germline V gene (reference sequence). Between the trimmed V and J ends, which lost 2 bases and 0 bases, there was a span of 10 bases. DNA for the CDR3: TGTGCCAGCAGCTTATTTGGGGAGATGAACACTGAAGCTTTCTTT. Translated, it gives CASSLFGEMNTEAFF.

This clonotype has at least ten counts. This sequence joins TRBV7-2 and TRBJ1-1; D unresolved. Trimming shortened V by 5 bases and J by 5 bases, and 12 bases separated the two germline ends. The CDR3 contains 13 residues. In germline, CDR1 is SGHTA, CDR2 FQGNSA. Here the CDR3 DNA reads TGTGCCAGCAGCGACTCAATTCTGACTGAAGCTTTCTTT. Protein: CASSDSILTEAFF.

At least ten counts were recorded for this clonotype. The chain joins TRBV12-3 or TRBV12-4 to TRBJ2-5; TRBD1 matches 7 bases. V gave up 6 bases and J gave up 5 bases; unmatched junction bases: 12. The CDR3 is 15 amino acids. The CDR3 spells CASSLDREPGETQYF. The CDR3 DNA reads as TGTGCCAGCAGCCTTGACAGGGAGCCTGGGGAGACCCAGTACTTC.

The rearrangement uses TRBV15 and TRBJ2-2, with unresolved D. V was cut by 9 bases and J by 3 bases, with 17 bases left in between. This CDR3 contains 15 residues. Per germline, CDR1 LNHNV and CDR2 YYDKDF (reference sequence). The CDR3: CATFQMAEHTGELFF. In DNA, the CDR3 is TGTGCCACTTTTCAAATGGCCGAACACACCGGGGAGCTGTTTTTT.

About this clonotype: A read error may be the cause here, since a much bigger clone is one base away. This chain joins TRBV11-2 and TRBJ2-3, with TRBD1 matching 8 bases. The CDR3 runs 17 residues. From germline, CDR1 is SGHAT and CDR2 FQNNGV. The CDR3 DNA sequence: TGTGCCAGCAGCTCCGAATTCGGGACAGGTTCGACAGATGCGCAGTATTTT. It encodes CASSSEFGTGSTDAQYF. The full variable domain, its missing parts supplied by reference TRBV11-2 and TRBJ2-3, is EAGVAQSPRYKIIEKRQSVAFWCNPISGHATLYWYQQILGQGPKLLIQFQNNGVVDDSQLPKDRFSAERLKGVDSTLKIQPAKLEDSAVYLCASSSEFGTGSTDAQYFGPGTRLTVL.

The rearrangement links TRBV2 to TRBJ2-1; D is unresolved. This CDR3 comprises 13 residues. Germline CDR1 reads SNHLY; CDR2 reads FYNNEI. V shed 7 bases and J shed 2 bases, with 9 bases lying between them. The DNA of the CDR3 is TGTGCCAGCACCCATAAGGCCTACAATGAGCAGTTCTTC. It encodes CASTHKAYNEQFF.

The rearrangement uses TRBV7-6 and TRBJ2-1; 10 nucleotides match TRBD2. Unmatched junction bases numbered 6, after V lost 4 bases and J lost 0 bases. The CDR3 loop spans 17 amino acids. In germline, CDR1 is SGHVS, CDR2 FNYEAQ. The CDR3 region has the DNA TGTGCCAGCAGCTCGTCTAGCGGGAGTAGCTCCTACAATGAGCAGTTCTTC. It translates to CASSSSSGSSSYNEQFF.

The V and J genes are TRBV28 and TRBJ2-3; 7 nucleotides match TRBD1. The CDR3 loop spans 16 amino acids. Germline values: CDR1 MDHEN, CDR2 SYDVKM. Germline trimming cut 7 bases from V and 1 base from J; bases unmatched to any gene: 11. CDR3 coding DNA: TGTGCCAGCAACCCGGGGTACAGGGGTGGCACAGATACGCAGTATTTT. Its protein is CASNPGYRGGTDTQYF.

Regarding this clonotype: The limits of the CDR3 on the DNA are not certain, so only TCRdb's listed CDR3 is given. Here the CDR3 reads CISVSEAGLAGGKSTDTQYF. This rearrangement joins TRBV7-5 to TRBJ2-3; the tabulated D call, TRBD2, remains unverified against the DNA. TRBV7-5 is a documented pseudogene. The CDR3 has 20 residues if both end residues are counted.

The CDR3 loop is CASSLVPIAGLSSSYNEQFF. DNA of the CDR3: TGTGCCAGCAGCTTGGTCCCCATAGCGGGCCTCAGTTCTTCCTACAATGAGCAGTTCTTC. This chain connects TRBV11-2 to TRBJ2-1, with 7 bases lining up with TRBD2. Looked up from germline, CDR1 is SGHAT and CDR2 is FQNNGV. The junction had 18 bases not matched to a gene; V was cut back by 3 bases and J by 1 base. The CDR3 is 20 residues long.

The V gene is TRBV4-1, the J gene TRBJ1-2; 7 nucleotides line up with TRBD1. The CDR3 runs 15 residues. The germline V gene encodes CDR1 MGHRA and CDR2 YSYEKL. After removal of 1 base from V and 3 bases from J, the junction contained 5 bases not matched to a gene. The CDR3 DNA follows: TGCGCCAGCAGCCAAGGTCTAGGGGGCGACTATGGCTACACCTTC. Its translation is CASSQGLGGDYGYTF.

This sequence joins TRBV6-1 and TRBJ2-1; 7 bases fit TRBD2. Germline CDR1 reads MNHNS; CDR2 reads SASEGT. The V segment lost 2 bases and the J segment 8 bases; nucleotides outside the gene matches: 9. This CDR3 has 15 amino acids. Here the CDR3 DNA reads TGTGCCAGCAGTGAACAACTAGCGCTCGGGGATGAGCAGTTCTTC. Encoded protein: CASSEQLALGDEQFF.

This clonotype was counted ten times or more. In DNA form, the CDR3 reads TGTGCCAGCAGCTACTCGACTAGCGGGGCTAGCACAGATACGCAGTATTTT. This translates into CASSYSTSGASTDTQYF. The gene calls are TRBV7-6 and TRBJ2-3; 11 bases are shared with TRBD2. Germline CDR1 reads SGHVS; CDR2 reads FNYEAQ. With V trimmed by 4 bases and J by 0 bases, 6 bases remained unmatched. The CDR3 length is 17 residues. The entire variable domain, with the rest obtained from reference TRBV7-6 and TRBJ2-3, is as follows: GAGVSQSPRYKVTKRGQDVALRCDPISGHVSLYWYRQALGQGPEFLTYFNYEAQQDKSGLPNDRFSAERPEGSISTLTIQRTEQRDSAMYRCASSYSTSGASTDTQYFGPGTRLTVL.

This clonotype was detected a few times. The chain couples TRBV13 to TRBJ1-1, with a weak D call TRBD1 (6 bases). Germline assignment: CDR1 PRHDT and CDR2 FYEKMQ (reference sequence). V was clipped by 0 bases and J by 1 base, with 9 bases between them. This CDR3 comprises 15 residues. CDR3 in amino acids: CASSLGGQRNTEAFF. The DNA for the CDR3 is TGTGCCAGCAGCTTAGGCGGACAGAGGAACACTGAAGCTTTCTTT.

This sequence joins TRBV12-3 or TRBV12-4 and TRBJ2-5; D tentatively reads TRBD1 or TRBD2 (5 bases each). V lost 6 bases, J lost 1 base, and 18 bases lay in between. This CDR3 region has 16 residues. Here the CDR3 reads CASSPGTAPFQETQYF. The CDR3 region has the DNA TGTGCCAGCAGCCCGGGGACGGCACCTTTCCAAGAGACCCAGTACTTC.

This clonotype has just a few counts. The CDR3 loop is CATSRDRGTGGLYGYTF. The DNA of the CDR3 is TGTGCCACCAGCAGAGATCGAGGAACAGGGGGGCTCTATGGCTACACCTTC. The chain couples TRBV15 to TRBJ1-2, with 8 bases lining up with TRBD1. This CDR3 region has 17 residues. The germline CDR1 and CDR2 sequences are LNHNV and YYDKDF (reference sequence). V lost 0 bases and J lost 4; bases outside the gene matches: 10.

Concerning this clonotype itself: A read error may be the cause here, since a much bigger clone is one base away. The chain has TRBV7-9 and TRBJ1-5; no definite D call. This CDR3 has 13 amino acids. The germline CDR1 and CDR2 sequences are SEHNR and FQNEAQ (reference sequence). In DNA form, the CDR3 reads TGTGTCAGCAGCTACGAGAGCAATCAGCCCCAGCATTTT. It encodes CVSSYESNQPQHF.

The V gene is TRBV6-6, the J gene TRBJ2-7, with 9 bases fitting TRBD1. Germline V gene lookup returns CDR1 MNHNY and CDR2 SVGAGI (reference sequence). V lost 4 bases, J lost 3 bases, and 7 bases stayed unmatched. The CDR3 has 15 amino acids. CDR3 amino acids: CASSSGTGTRYEQYF. The DNA of the CDR3 is TGTGCCAGCAGTTCCGGGACAGGGACACGCTACGAGCAGTACTTC.